What follows describes a single T cell receptor beta chain. This entry belongs to a study of Ad26.COV2.S vaccination and SARS-CoV-2 variants. The CDR3 totals 15 residues. Trimming removed 0 bases from V and 2 bases from J, with 12 bases in between. The germline gives CDR1 SGHNT, CDR2 YYREEE (reference sequence). Sequenced by immunoSEQ multiplex PCR; TCRdb stores in-frame clones only, minus some. Counted here are roughly 460,000 clones, roughly nine tenths occurring once; the ten biggest clones make up 1.5% to 2%. Specified treatment: over 15 received Ad26.COV2.S at low or high dose, single or two shots; roughly five received placebo; per-sample allocation not given. Samples were taken on day 63 after the first vaccine or placebo injection.

This receptor was obtained from a person between 18 and 65 years old who received the Ad26.COV2.S COVID-19 vaccine or a placebo. The source material was peripheral blood, sampled in a trial of Ad26.COV2.S vaccine versus placebo. The V and J genes are TRBV5-4 and TRBJ2-7; D remains unclear. CDR3 DNA: TGTGCCAGCAGCTTGGTTGGTGGGGATACCTACGAGCAGTACTTC. Amino acids: CASSLVGGDTYEQYF.